This T cell receptor beta chain was captured by sequencing in a study of blood T cells in healthy people across ages. For the study at large: Per two T cells, template switching captured roughly one barcoded beta molecule. The study, taken as a whole, reports: Donors of long life had a larger count of naive CD4+ cells and greater diversity than aged donors.

V shed 0 bases and J shed 7 bases, with 10 bases lying between them. This CDR3 is built from 15 residues. The germline gives CDR1 KGHSH, CDR2 LQKENI. A second PCR, run for about 7 to 11 cycles, used a sample-barcoded 5' primer plus a J-beta primer mix. A tag from a template-switch adaptor with 12 random nucleotides marked each cDNA molecule. Each sample yielded at least 3 million CDR3-containing paired-end reads. TCRdb processed the 5' RACE reads anew with MiXCR; each CDR3 protein has one entry. The sample has approximately 810,000 distinct CDR3 sequences; about 28% are singletons. There are many counts of this clonotype. The antigen is undetermined.

V and J are TRBV18 and TRBJ1-6; D is undetermined. The receptor was derived from an elderly woman in good health. Sequencing input: blood. The CDR3 spells CASSPPSGSNSPLHF. The CDR3, as DNA: TGTGCCAGCTCACCACCCTCAGGATCCAATTCACCCCTCCACTTT.